The TCR beta chain under discussion was sequenced for a study of T cells in Graves' hyperthyroidism and ophthalmopathy. Overall study context: Prior to any treatment, at the point of initial diagnosis, peripheral blood was collected.

A few counts support this clonotype. The TCR beta CDR3 regions underwent amplification using RNA transcripts as the source. RT-PCR in the first round (using the HTBI primer set) targeted the TCR CDR3. One entry per CDR3 protein results from TCRdb running MiXCR on the multiplex PCR reads. The table records about 640,000 distinct CDR3 sequences, roughly 20% of them present only once. Ophthalmopathy patients had Clinical Activity Score at least 3, NOSPECS grade at least 4, duration under 3 months. The study excluded patients with uncontrolled infection, other autoimmune disease, pregnancy or lactation. CDR1 SGDLS and CDR2 YYNGEE come from the germline V gene. CDR3 length: 14 amino acids. V lost 0 bases to trimming and J lost 7 bases, with 14 bases between them.

This chain uses TRBV9 with TRBJ2-7; D is ambiguous. The TCR comes from a man under 40 with Graves' ophthalmopathy. Sequencing was carried out using blood. The CDR3 here is CASSVGQAAWEQYF. CDR3 coding DNA: TGTGCCAGCAGCGTAGGCCAGGCGGCTTGGGAGCAGTACTTC.